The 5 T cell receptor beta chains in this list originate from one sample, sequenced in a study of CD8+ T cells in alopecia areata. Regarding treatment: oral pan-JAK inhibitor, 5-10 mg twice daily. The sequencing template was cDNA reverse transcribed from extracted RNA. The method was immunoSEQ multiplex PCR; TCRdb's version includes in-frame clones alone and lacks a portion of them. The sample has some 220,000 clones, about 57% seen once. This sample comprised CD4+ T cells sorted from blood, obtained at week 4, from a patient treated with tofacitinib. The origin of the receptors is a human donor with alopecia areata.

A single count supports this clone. This CDR3 is CAWSTLGDWTETQYF. The CDR3 DNA reads TGTGCCTGGAGCACTTTAGGGGATTGGACGGAGACCCAGTACTTC. The V and J genes are TRBV30 and TRBJ2-5; D may be TRBD1 (5 bases). Germline V gene data show CDR1 as GTSNPN and CDR2 as SVGIG (reference sequence). The V gene lost 3 bases and the J gene lost 5 bases, with 19 bases spanning the gap. The CDR3 totals 15 residues.

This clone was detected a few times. In DNA form, the CDR3 reads TGCACCGGCGGGGGACAGGGGGTTTCAGATACGCAGTATTTT. This sequence encodes CTGGGQGVSDTQYF. The chain joins TRBV29-1 to TRBJ2-3, with 11 bases identical to TRBD1. Germline CDR1 reads SQVTM; CDR2 reads ANQGSEA. The CDR3 is 14 amino acids.

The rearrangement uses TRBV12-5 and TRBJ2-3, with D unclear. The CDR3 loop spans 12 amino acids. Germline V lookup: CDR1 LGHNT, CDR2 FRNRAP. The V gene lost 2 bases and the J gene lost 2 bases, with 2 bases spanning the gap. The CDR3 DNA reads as TGTGCTAGTGGTTTGATCACAGATACGCAGTATTTT. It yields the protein CASGLITDTQYF.

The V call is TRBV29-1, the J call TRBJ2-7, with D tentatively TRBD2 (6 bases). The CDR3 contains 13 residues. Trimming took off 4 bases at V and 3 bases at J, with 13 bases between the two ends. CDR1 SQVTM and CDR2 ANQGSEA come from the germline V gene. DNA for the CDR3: TGCAGCGTTGGGGACTTATCAGACTACGAGCAGTACTTC. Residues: CSVGDLSDYEQYF.

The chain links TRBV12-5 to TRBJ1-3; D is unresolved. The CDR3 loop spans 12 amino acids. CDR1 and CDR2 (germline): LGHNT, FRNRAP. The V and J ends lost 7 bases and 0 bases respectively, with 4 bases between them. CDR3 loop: CASVRSGNTIYF. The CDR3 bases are TGTGCTAGTGTCCGCTCTGGAAACACCATATATTTT.